The sequence of this T cell receptor (beta chain) was determined in a study of blood T cells in healthy people across ages. Regarding the study as a whole: TCR beta diversity per million T cells fell roughly linearly with age. Strongly correlated with naive T cell percentage was TCR beta diversity.

Primers used in a second PCR of roughly 7 to 12 cycles were a sample-barcoded 5' primer and a J-beta primer mix. A single record per CDR3 protein comes from TCRdb applying MiXCR to the 5' RACE reads. Seen here are around 580,000 distinct CDR3 sequences, around half observed once, and the top ten hold approximately 25%. This CDR3 comprises 14 residues. V gave up 0 bases and J gave up 9 bases, with 10 bases separating them. The germline V gene encodes CDR1 SGHNT and CDR2 YYREEE (reference sequence). Donors ranged from about 6 to 90 years old and were healthy Caucasians in Russia. Peripheral blood from each donor was collected in a volume of roughly 9.2 milliliters. Points on this clonotype: Its target is unknown.

The chain links TRBV5-4 to TRBJ1-6; D is unresolved. This clonotype originated in a man older than 75 in good health. The sequenced sample consisted of blood. CDR3 bases: TGTGCCAGCAGCTTGGGGTTCGCCCCTTCACCCCTCCACTTT. Amino acids: CASSLGFAPSPLHF.